This T cell receptor (beta chain) emerged from a study of T cell responses to AZD1222 COVID-19 vaccine. Some clones are missing from TCRdb's copy, which holds only in-frame ones; the method was immunoSEQ multiplex PCR. The sample lists more than 50,000 clones; 75% to 85% were seen once. The ends were cut back, 3 bases at V and 8 bases at J, with 12 bases in the middle. CDR3 length: 13 amino acids. Germline lookup yields CDR1 SGHRS and CDR2 YFSETQ. Sequenced here: peripheral blood, sampled on day 0 of AZD1222 vaccination. This clonotype originated in an adult in good health. V is TRBV5-1 and J is TRBJ1-3, with no clear D. CDR3 DNA sequence: TGCGCCAGCAGCTCACAACCCCTAGACACCATATATTTT. The encoded protein is CASSSQPLDTIYF.